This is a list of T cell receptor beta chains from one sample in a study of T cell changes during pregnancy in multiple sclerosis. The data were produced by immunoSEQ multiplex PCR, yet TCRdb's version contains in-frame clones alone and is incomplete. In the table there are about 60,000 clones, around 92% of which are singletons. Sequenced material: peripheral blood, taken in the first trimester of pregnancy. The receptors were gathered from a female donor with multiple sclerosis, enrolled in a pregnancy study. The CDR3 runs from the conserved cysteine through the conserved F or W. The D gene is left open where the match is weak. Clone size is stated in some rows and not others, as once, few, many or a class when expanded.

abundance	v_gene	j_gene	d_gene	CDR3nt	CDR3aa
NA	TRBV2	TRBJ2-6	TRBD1	TGTGCCAGCAGCCCTGGACAGGGAACGGGGGCCAACGTCCTGACTTTC	CASSPGQGTGANVLTF
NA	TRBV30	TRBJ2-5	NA	TGTGCCTGGAGTGTAAGCGCCCGCGGGGAGACCCAGTACTTC	CAWSVSARGETQYF
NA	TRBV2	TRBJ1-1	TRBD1	TGTGCCAGCACCCCCTCAGGGACAGGGGGCACTGAAGCTTTCTTT	CASTPSGTGGTEAFF
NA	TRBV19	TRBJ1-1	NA	TGTGCCAGTATTTCACAGGAAGCTTTCTTT	CASISQEAFF
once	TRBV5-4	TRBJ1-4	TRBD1	TGTGCCAGCAGTTTGACAGGGGGCTGGGGGCGTGAAAAACTGTTTTTT	CASSLTGGWGREKLFF
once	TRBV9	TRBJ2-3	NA	TGTGCCAGCAGCGTAAGCCACCTCGAGTTCGGAGCCAGCACAGATACGCAGTATTTT	CASSVSHLEFGASTDTQYF
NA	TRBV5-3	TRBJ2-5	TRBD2	TGTGCCAGAAGCTTGGTAACTAGCGGGGGGACAACCCTAGAGACCCAGTACTTC	CARSLVTSGGTTLETQYF
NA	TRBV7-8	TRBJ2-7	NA	TGTGCCAGCAGCTCCTCGGACTTCTCCTACGAGCAGTACTTC	CASSSSDFSYEQYF
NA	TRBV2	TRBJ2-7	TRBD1	TGTGCCAGCAGGCCCAGGACAGGGGTCGAGCAGTACTTC	CASRPRTGVEQYF
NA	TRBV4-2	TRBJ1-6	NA	TGTGCCAGCAGCCAAGAACTGGGAGGTAATTCACCCCTCCACTTT	CASSQELGGNSPLHF
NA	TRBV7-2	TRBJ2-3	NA	TGTGCCAGCAGCTCCCGAGGGGGATCGGATACGCAGTATTTT	CASSSRGGSDTQYF
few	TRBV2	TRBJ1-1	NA	TGTGCCAGCACGTCAGGGCTTGTAGTTGAAGCTTTCTTT	CASTSGLVVEAFF
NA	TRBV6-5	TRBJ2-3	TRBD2	TGTGCCAGCAGTTACGGCGGGGGGGCAAGGGATACGCAGTATTTT	CASSYGGGARDTQYF
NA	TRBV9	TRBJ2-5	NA	TGTGCCAGCAGCGTTTCGGGGCAAGAGACCCAGTACTTC	CASSVSGQETQYF
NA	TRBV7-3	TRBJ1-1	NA	TGTGCCAGCAGCAAGGGGCAGGGTACTGAAGCTTTCTTT	CASSKGQGTEAFF
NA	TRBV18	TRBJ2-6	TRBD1	TGTGCCAGCTCGACGGGACAGGGATTTAGCTCTGGGGCCAACGTCCTGACTTTC	CASSTGQGFSSGANVLTF
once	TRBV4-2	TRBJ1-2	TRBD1	TGTGCCAGCAGCCAAGTCGGACAGGGGGCGTTGATATACGGCTACACCTTC	CASSQVGQGALIYGYTF
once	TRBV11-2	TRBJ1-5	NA	TGTGCCAGCAGCTGGACGGGGAATCAGCCCCAGCATTTT	CASSWTGNQPQHF
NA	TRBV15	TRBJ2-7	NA	TGTGCCACCAGCAGCATACTCCACAGGGTGGATGAGCAGTACTTC	CATSSILHRVDEQYF
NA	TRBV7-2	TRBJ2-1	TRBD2	TGTGCCAGCAGAAAAGCCGGGACTACGGTGTCGGCGTCGAATGAGCAGTTCTTC	CASRKAGTTVSASNEQFF
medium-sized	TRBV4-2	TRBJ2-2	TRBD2	TGTGCCAGCAGCCTGGGGGCTGCTAGCGGGGGGCTTAACACCGGGGAGCTGTTTTTT	CASSLGAASGGLNTGELFF
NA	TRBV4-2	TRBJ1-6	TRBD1	TGTGCCAGCAGCCAAGCCAGGGCAGGGGGTTCTATTTCACCCCTCCACTTT	CASSQARAGGSISPLHF
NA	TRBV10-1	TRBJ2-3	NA	TGCGCCAGCAGTGAGTCACAGGGGGGGCCTTGGTCAGATACGCAGTATTTT	CASSESQGGPWSDTQYF